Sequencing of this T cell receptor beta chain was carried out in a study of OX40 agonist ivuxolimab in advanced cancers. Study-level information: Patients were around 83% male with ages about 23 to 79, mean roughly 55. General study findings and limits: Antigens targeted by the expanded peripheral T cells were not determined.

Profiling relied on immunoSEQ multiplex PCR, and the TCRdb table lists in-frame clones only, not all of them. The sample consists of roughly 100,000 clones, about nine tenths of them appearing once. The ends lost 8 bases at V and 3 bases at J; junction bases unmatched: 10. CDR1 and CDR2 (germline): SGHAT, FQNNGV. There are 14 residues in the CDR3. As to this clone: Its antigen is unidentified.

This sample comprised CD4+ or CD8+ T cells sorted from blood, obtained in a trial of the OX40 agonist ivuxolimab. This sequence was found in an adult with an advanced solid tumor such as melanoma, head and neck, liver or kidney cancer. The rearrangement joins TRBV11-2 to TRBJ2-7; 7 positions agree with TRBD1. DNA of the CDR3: TGTGCCAGCGGAAGGACAGGCGGCCACTACGAGCAGTACTTC. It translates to CASGRTGGHYEQYF.